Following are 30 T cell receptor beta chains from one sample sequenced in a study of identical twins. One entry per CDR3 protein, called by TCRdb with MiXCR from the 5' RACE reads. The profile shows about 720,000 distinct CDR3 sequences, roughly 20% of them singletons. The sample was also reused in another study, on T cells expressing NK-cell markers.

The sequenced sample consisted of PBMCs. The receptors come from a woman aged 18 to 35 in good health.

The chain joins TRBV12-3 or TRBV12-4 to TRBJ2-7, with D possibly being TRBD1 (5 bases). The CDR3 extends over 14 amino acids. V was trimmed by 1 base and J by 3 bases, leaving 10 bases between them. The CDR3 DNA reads TGTGCCAGCAGTTTAGGACAGAATCGCTACGAGCAGTACTTC. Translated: CASSLGQNRYEQYF.

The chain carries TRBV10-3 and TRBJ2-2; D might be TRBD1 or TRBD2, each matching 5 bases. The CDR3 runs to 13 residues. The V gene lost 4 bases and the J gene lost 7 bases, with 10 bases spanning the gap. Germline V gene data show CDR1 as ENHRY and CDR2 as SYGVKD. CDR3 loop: CAISGWDGGELFF. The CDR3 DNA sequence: TGTGCCATCAGTGGGTGGGACGGCGGGGAGCTGTTTTTT.

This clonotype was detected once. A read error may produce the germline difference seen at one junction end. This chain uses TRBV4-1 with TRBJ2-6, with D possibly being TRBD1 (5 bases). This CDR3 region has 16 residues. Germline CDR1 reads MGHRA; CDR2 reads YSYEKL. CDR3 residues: CACSQDPGTGANVLTF. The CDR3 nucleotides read TGCGCCTGCAGCCAAGATCCAGGGACTGGGGCCAACGTCCTGACTTTC.

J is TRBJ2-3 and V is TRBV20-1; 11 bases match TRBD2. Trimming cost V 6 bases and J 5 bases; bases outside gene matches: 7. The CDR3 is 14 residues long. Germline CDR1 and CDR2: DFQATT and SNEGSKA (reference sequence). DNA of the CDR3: TGCAGTGCAGTAGCGGGGGGGCCGAGAGATACGCAGTATTTT. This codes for CSAVAGGPRDTQYF.

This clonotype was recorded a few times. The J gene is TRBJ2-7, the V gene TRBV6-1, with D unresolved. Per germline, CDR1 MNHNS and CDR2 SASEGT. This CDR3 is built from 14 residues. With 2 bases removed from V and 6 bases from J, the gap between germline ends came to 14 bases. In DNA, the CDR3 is TGTGCCAGCAGTGAACTCAGTAGGTTGGGCGAGCAGTACTTC. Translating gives CASSELSRLGEQYF.

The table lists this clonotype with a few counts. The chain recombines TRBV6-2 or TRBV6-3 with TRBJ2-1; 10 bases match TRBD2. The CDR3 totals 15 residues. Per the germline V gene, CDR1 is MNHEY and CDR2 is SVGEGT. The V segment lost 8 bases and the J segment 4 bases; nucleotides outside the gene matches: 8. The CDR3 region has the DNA TGTGCCAGCTCAGTACTAGCGGGGAGATACAATGAGCAGTTCTTC. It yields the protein CASSVLAGRYNEQFF.

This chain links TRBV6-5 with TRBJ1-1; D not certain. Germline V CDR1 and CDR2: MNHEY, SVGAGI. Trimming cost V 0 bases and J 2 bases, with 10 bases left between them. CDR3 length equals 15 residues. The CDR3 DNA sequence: TGTGCCAGCAGTTACTCTTGGCGGGGAAACACTGAAGCTTTCTTT. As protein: CASSYSWRGNTEAFF.

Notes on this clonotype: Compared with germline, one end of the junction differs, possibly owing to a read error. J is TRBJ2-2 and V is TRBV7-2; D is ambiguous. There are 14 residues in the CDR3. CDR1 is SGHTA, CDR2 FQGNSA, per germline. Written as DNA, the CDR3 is TGTGCCAGCCGCTTGGGTCAGATCTTCGGGGAGCTGTTTTTT. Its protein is CASRLGQIFGELFF. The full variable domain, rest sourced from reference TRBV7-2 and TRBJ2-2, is GAGVSQSPSNKVTEKGKDVELRCDPISGHTALYWYRQSLGQGLEFLIYFQGNSAPDKSGLPSDRFSAERTGGSVSTLTIQRTQQEDSAVYLCASRLGQIFGELFFGEGSRLTVL.

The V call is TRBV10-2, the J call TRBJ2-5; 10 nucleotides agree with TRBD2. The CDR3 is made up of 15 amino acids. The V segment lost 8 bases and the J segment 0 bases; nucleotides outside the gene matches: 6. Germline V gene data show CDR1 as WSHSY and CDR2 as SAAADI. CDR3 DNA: TGCGCCAGCGGGTCTAGCGGGGGCTACCAAGAGACCCAGTACTTC. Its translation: CASGSSGGYQETQYF.

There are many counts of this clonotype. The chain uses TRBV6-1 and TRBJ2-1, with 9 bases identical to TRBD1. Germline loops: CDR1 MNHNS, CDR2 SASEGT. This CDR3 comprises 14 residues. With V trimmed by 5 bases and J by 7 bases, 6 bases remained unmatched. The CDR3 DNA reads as TGTGCCAGCAGTCCACGGACAGGGGAAAATGAGCAGTTCTTC. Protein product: CASSPRTGENEQFF.

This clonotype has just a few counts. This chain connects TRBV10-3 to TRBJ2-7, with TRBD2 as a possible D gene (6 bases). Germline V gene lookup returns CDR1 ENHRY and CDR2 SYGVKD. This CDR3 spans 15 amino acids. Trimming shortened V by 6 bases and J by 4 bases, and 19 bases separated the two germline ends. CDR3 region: CAISLGGSGVYEQYF. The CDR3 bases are TGTGCCATCAGCCTGGGGGGTAGCGGAGTGTACGAGCAGTACTTC.

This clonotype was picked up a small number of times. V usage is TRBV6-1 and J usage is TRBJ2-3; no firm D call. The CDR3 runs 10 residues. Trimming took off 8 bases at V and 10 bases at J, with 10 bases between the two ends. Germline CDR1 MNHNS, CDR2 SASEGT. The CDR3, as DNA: TGTGCCAGCGGCCCCCAGTCGCAGTATTTT. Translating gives CASGPQSQYF.

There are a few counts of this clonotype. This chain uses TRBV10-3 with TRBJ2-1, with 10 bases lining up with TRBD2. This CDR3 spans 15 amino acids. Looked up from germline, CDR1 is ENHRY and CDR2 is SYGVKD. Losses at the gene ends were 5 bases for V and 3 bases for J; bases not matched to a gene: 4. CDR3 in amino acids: CAISNSGRIYNEQFF. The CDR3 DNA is TGTGCCATCAGTAATAGCGGGAGGATCTACAATGAGCAGTTCTTC.

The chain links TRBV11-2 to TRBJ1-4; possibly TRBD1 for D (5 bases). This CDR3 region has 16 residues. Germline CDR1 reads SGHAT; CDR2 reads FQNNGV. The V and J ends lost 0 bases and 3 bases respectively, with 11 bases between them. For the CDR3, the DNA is TGTGCCAGCAGCTTAGAGGGACTTCGGGCTAATGAAAAACTGTTTTTT. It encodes CASSLEGLRANEKLFF.

The CDR3 region has the DNA TGTGCCAGCAGCCTTAGCGGGGAAATCTACAATGAGCAGTTCTTC. As protein: CASSLSGEIYNEQFF. V is TRBV6-1 and J is TRBJ2-1; the match to TRBD2 covers 8 bases. The CDR3 has 15 residues. V dropped 6 bases and J dropped 3; count of bases not matched to a gene: 7. The germline gives CDR1 MNHNS, CDR2 SASEGT.

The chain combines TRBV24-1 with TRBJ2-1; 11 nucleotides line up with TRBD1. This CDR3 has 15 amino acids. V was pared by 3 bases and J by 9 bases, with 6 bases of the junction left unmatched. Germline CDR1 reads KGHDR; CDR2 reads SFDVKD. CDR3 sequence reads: CATSDGGQGAGEQFF. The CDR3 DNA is TGTGCCACCAGTGATGGAGGACAGGGGGCTGGTGAGCAGTTCTTC.

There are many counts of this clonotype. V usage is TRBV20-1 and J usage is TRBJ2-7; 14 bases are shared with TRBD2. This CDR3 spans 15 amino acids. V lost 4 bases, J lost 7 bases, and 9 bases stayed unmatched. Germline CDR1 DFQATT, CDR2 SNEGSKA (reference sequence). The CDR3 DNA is TGCAGTGCTAACTCCGGGACTAGCGGGAGTGGAGAGCAGTACTTC. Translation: CSANSGTSGSGEQYF.

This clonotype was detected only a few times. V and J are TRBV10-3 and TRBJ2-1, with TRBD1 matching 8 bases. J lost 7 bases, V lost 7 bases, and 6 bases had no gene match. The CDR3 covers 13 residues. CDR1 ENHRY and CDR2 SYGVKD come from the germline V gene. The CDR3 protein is CAIKDRDWNEQFF. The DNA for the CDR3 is TGTGCCATCAAGGACAGGGATTGGAATGAGCAGTTCTTC.

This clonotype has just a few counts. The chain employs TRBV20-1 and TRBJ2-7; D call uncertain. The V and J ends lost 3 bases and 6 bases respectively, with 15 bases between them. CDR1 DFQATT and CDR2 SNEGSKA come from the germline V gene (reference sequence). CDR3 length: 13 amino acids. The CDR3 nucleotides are TGCAGTGCTAGCGGACCCATGGGTGGCGAGCAGTACTTC. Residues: CSASGPMGGEQYF.

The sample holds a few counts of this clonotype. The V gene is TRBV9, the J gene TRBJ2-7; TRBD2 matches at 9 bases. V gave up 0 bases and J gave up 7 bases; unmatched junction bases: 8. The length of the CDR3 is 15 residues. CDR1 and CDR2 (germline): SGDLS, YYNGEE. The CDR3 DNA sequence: TGTGCCAGCAGCGTAGCTCCCGGGACTAGCAGAGAGCAGTACTTC. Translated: CASSVAPGTSREQYF.

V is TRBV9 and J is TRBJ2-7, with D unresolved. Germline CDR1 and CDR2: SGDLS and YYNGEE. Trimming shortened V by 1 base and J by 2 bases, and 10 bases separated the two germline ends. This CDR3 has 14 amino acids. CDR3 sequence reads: CASSVSVTAYEQYF. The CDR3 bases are TGTGCCAGCAGCGTATCGGTCACGGCCTACGAGCAGTACTTC.

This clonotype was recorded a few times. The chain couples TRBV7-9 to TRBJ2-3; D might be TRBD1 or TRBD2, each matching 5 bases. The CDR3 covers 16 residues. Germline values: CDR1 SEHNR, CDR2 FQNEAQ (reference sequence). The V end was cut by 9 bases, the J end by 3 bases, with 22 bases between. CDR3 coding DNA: TGTGCCAGTCCCGGTGGGTCGGGGCAGATGACAGATACGCAGTATTTT. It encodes CASPGGSGQMTDTQYF.

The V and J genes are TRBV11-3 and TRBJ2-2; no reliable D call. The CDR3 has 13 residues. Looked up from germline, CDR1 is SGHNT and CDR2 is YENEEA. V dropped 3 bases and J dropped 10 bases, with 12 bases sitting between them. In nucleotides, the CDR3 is TGTGCCAGCAGCTTGGCCGCAATCGAGGAGCTGTTTTTT. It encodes CASSLAAIEELFF.

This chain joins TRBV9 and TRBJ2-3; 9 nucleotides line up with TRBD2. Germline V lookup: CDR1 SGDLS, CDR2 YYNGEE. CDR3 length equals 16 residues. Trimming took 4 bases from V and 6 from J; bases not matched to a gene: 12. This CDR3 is CASSLNSGTSMDTQYF. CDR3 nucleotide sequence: TGTGCCAGCAGCCTTAACTCCGGGACTAGCATGGATACGCAGTATTTT. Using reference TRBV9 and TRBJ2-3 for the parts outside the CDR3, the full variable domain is DSGVTQTPKHLITATGQRVTLRCSPRSGDLSVYWYQQSLDQGLQFLIQYYNGEERAKGNILERFSAQQFPDLHSELNLSSLELGDSALYFCASSLNSGTSMDTQYFGPGTRLTVL.

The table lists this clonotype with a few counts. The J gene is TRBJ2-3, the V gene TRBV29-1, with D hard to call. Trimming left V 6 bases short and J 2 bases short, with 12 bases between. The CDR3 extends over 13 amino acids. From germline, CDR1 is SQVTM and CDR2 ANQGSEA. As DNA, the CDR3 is TGCAGCGTCGTAGCCCAGGACACAGATACGCAGTATTTT. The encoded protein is CSVVAQDTDTQYF.

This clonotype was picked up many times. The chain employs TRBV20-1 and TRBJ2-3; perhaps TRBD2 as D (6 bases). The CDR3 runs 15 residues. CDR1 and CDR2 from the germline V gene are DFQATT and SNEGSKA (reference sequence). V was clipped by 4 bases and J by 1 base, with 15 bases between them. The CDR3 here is CSAKIPGLRTDTQYF. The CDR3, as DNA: TGCAGTGCTAAAATTCCGGGACTCCGCACAGATACGCAGTATTTT.

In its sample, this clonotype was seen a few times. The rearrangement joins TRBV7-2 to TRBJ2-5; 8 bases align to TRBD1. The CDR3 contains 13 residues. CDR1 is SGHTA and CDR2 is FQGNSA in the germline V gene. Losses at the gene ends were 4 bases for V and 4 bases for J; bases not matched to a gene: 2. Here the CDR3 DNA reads TGTGCCAGCAGCTACACAGGGGGAGAGACCCAGTACTTC. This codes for CASSYTGGETQYF.

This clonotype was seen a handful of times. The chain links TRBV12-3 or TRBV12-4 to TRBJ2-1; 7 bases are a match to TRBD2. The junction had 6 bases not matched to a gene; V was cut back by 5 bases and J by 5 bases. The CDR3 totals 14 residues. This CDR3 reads CASSPRDYNNEQFF. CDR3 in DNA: TGTGCCAGCAGTCCTCGGGACTACAACAATGAGCAGTTCTTC.

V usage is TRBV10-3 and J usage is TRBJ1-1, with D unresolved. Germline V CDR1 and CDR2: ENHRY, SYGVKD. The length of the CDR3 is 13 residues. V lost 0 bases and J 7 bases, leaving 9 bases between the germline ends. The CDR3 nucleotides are TGTGCCATCAGTGAGTCGACTGGAAGTGAAGCTTTCTTT. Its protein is CAISESTGSEAFF.

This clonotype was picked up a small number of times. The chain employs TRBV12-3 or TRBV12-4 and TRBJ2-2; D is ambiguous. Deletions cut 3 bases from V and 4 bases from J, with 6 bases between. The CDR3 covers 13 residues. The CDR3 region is CASSFWVTGELFF. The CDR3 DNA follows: TGTGCCAGCAGTTTTTGGGTCACCGGGGAGCTGTTTTTT.